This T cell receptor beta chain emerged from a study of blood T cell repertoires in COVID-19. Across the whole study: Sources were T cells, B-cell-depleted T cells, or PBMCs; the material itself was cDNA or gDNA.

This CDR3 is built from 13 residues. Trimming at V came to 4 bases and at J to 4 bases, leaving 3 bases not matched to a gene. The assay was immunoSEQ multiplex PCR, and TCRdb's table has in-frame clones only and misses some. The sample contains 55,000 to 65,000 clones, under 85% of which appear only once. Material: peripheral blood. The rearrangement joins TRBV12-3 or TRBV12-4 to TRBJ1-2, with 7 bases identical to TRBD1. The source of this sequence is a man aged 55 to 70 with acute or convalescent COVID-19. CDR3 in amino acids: CASSYGDSYGYTF. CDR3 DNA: TGTGCCAGCAGTTATGGGGACAGCTATGGCTACACCTTC.